Below, one T cell receptor beta chain is given with its context. As yet, its antigen is unknown. These data belong to a study of response to subunit inactivated influenza vaccine. Regarding the study as a whole: That few new T cells are recruited by each seasonal influenza vaccination was the authors' suggestion.

Each CDR3 protein is one row after TCRdb ran MiXCR on the RT-PCR reads. The sample includes about 800,000 distinct CDR3 sequences, 21% of them seen just once. Trimming stripped 3 bases from V and 4 bases from J, with 9 bases between. The CDR3 has 12 amino acids. Germline CDR1 is DFQATT and CDR2 is SNEGSKA (reference sequence). Sequencing used PBMCs from blood, obtained more than 4 days after vaccination. This receptor was taken from a man aged 50-59 years who received an inactivated influenza vaccine. The V call is TRBV20-1, the J call TRBJ2-5, with D unclear. Here the CDR3 reads CSASIGPETQYF. CDR3 DNA sequence: TGCAGTGCTAGTATAGGCCCAGAGACCCAGTACTTC.